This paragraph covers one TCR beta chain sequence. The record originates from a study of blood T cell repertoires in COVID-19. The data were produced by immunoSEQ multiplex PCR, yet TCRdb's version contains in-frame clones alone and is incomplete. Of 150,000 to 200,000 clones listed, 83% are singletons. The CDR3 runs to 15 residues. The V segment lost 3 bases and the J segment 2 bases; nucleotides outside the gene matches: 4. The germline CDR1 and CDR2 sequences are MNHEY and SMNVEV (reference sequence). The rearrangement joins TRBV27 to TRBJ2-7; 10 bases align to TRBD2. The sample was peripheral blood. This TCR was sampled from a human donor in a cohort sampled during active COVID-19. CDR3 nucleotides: TGTGCCAGCAGTTTTTTAGCGGGAGGTCCCTACGAGCAGTACTTC. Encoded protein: CASSFLAGGPYEQYF.